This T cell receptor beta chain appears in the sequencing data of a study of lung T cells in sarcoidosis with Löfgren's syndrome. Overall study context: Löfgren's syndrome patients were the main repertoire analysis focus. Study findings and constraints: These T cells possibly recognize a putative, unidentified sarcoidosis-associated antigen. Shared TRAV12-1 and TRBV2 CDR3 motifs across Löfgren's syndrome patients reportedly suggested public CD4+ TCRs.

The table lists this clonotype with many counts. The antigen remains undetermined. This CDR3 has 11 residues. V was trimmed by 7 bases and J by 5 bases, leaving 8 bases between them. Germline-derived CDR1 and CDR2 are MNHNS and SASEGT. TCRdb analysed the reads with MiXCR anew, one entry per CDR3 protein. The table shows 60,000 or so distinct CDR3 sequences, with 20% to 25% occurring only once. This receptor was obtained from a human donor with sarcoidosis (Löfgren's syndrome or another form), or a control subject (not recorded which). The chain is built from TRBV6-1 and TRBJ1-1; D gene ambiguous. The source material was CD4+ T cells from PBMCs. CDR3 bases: TGTGCCAGCACCGGCGGGACTGAAGCTTTCTTT. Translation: CASTGGTEAFF.